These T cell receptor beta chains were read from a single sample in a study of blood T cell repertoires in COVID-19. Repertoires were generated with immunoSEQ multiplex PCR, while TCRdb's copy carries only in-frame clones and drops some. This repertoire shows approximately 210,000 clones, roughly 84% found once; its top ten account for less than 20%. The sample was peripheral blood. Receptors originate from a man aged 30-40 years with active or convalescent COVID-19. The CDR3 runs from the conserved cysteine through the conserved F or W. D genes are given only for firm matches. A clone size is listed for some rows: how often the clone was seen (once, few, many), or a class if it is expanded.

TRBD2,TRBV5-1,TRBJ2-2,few,TGCGCCAGCAGCTTTTCGGGGGGGAACACCGGGGAGCTGTTTTTT,CASSFSGGNTGELFF
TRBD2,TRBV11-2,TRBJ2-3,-,TGTGCCAGCAGCTCCGGACTAGCGGGAGGCCCAGATACGCAGTATTTT,CASSSGLAGGPDTQYF
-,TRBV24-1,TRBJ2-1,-,TGTGCCACCAGTGATGCCGCTAGCGCCTCCTACAATGAGCAGTTCTTC,CATSDAASASYNEQFF
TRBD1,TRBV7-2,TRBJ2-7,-,TGTGCCAGCAGCATCGGACAGGGACCCTACGAGCAGTACTTC,CASSIGQGPYEQYF
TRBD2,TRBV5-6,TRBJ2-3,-,TGTGCCAGCAGCTTTCGTAGCGGGGTTAGCACAGATACGCAGTATTTT,CASSFRSGVSTDTQYF
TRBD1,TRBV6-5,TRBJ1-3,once,TGTGCCAGCAGACCCGACAGGGCAGGAGGAAACACCATATATTTT,CASRPDRAGGNTIYF
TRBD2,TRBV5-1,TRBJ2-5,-,TGCGCCAGCGCTGGGACTAGCGGGAGGGGAAGGGAGACCCAGTACTTC,CASAGTSGRGRETQYF
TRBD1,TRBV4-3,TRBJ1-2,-,TGCGCCAGCAGCCATGCTCCCGGGACAGACTATGGCTACACCTTC,CASSHAPGTDYGYTF
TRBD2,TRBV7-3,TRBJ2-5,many,TGTGCCAGCAGCCCCGGGGTAGCGGGAGCCCAAGAGACCCAGTACTTC,CASSPGVAGAQETQYF
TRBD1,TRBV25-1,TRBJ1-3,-,TGTGCCAGCAGGGGGACAGCAGGAAACACCATATATTTT,CASRGTAGNTIYF
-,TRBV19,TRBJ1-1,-,TGTGCCAGTAAGGCAGGGAAGAACACTGAAGCTTTCTTT,CASKAGKNTEAFF
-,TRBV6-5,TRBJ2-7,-,TGTGCCAGCAGGTCCGGGTTATACGAGCAGTACTTC,CASRSGLYEQYF
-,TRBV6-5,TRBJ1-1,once,TGTGCCAGCAGTTATACCGGCAGGCGGGTAGTCACTGAAGCTTTCTTT,CASSYTGRRVVTEAFF
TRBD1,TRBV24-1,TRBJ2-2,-,TGTGCCACCAGTGAACACCGGGACAGGGTACGAGGCCGCGAGCCCGGGGAGCTGTTTTTT,CATSEHRDRVRGREPGELFF
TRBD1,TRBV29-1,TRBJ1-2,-,TGCAGCGTTAGTCCGGGCAGGGGGATTGGTGGCTACACCTTC,CSVSPGRGIGGYTF
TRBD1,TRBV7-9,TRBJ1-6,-,TGTGCCAGCAGCTTAGTGGTGGCAGGGGGATATTCACCCCTCCACTTT,CASSLVVAGGYSPLHF
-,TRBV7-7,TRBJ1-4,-,TGTGCTAGCAGCTTATCCCCGGACAGAGGGAAACTGTTTTTT,CASSLSPDRGKLFF
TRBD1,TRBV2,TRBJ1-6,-,TGTGCCAGCAACCCTGACAGGGGAAATTCACCCCTCCACTTT,CASNPDRGNSPLHF
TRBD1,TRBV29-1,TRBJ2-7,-,TGCAGCGCCCGGGACAGTCCCTACGAGCAGTACTTC,CSARDSPYEQYF
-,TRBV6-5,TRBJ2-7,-,TGTGCCAGCAGTTACTCGAACAGGGTAACGTACGAGCAGTACTTC,CASSYSNRVTYEQYF
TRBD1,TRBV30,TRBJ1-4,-,TGTGCCTGGAGTGACACAGGGGGAGGTTTGTGGAATGAAAAACTGTTTTTT,CAWSDTGGGLWNEKLFF
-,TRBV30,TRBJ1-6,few,TGTGCCTGGAGTGGCCTGGGGGCAGGAGGTTCACCCCTCCACTTT,CAWSGLGAGGSPLHF
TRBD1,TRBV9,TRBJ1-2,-,TGTGCCAGCAGCTCAAGACAGGGGGGGATCGATGGCTACACCTTC,CASSSRQGGIDGYTF
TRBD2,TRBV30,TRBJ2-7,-,TGTGCCTGGAGCCCTCGGGGGGGACTGACTTCCTACGAGCAGTACTTC,CAWSPRGGLTSYEQYF
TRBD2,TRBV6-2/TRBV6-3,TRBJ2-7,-,TGTGCCAGCAGTTATCCGGGACTAAACACTGAGCAGTACTTC,CASSYPGLNTEQYF
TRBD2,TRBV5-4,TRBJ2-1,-,TGTGCCAGCACAGCTAGCGGGAGTAATGAGCAGTTCTTC,CASTASGSNEQFF
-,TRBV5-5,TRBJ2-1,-,TGTGCCAGCAGCTTTATGGCCAATGAGCAGTTCTTC,CASSFMANEQFF
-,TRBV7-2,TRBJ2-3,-,TGTGCCAGCAGCTTTCTGTCTATTACAGATACGCAGTATTTT,CASSFLSITDTQYF
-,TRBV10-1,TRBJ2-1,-,TGCGCCAGCAGTGAGGGCGGCAGGCAGTTCTTC,CASSEGGRQFF
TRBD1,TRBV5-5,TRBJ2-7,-,TGTGCCAGCAGCGCCTCAGGGGGCGCGACCTACGAGCAGTACTTC,CASSASGGATYEQYF
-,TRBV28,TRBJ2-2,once,TGTGCCAGCACCGGAGGGGGGAGGGCGAACACCGGGGAGCTGTTTTTT,CASTGGGRANTGELFF
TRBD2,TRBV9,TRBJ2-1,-,TGTGCCAGCAGCGTAGGCGGGACTAGCAATGAGCAGTTCTTC,CASSVGGTSNEQFF
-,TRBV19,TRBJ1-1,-,TGTGCCAGTAGTATAGCGGGAGACAACACTGAAGCTTTCTTT,CASSIAGDNTEAFF
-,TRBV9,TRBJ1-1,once,TGTGCCAGCAGCTGGGGGGGTGCGACTGAAGCTTTCTTT,CASSWGGATEAFF
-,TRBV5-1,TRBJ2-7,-,TGCGCCAGCAGCTATACAGGGTCCAACGAGCAGTACTTC,CASSYTGSNEQYF
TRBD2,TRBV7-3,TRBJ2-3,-,TGTGCCAGCAGCTTAGGCGGCGGGAGTTTCGCAGATACGCAGTATTTT,CASSLGGGSFADTQYF
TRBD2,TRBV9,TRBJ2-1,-,TGTGCCAGCAGCGCTAGCGGGAGTTTCTACAATGAGCAGTTCTTC,CASSASGSFYNEQFF
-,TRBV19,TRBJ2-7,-,TGTGCCAGTAGTATAGTTGCGGGACCCTACGAGCAGTACTTC,CASSIVAGPYEQYF
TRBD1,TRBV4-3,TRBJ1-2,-,TGCGCCAGCAGCCAAGTTGGGACAGGGAGCTATGGCTACACCTTC,CASSQVGTGSYGYTF
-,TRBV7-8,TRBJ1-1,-,TGTGCCAGCAGCTTAGAGGGCAGGGTGCGCACTGAAGCTTTCTTT,CASSLEGRVRTEAFF
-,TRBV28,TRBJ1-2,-,TGTGCCAGCAGTTTCCCCACTACAGGGACCTATGGCTACACCTTC,CASSFPTTGTYGYTF
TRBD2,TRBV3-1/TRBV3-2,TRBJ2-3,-,TGTGCCAGCAGCCAAGATTGGGGGGAGGGCGGGGCAGATACGCAGTATTTT,CASSQDWGEGGADTQYF
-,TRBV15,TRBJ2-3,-,TGTGCCACCAGCAGGGAGAGAGGAGGGCGCACAGATACGCAGTATTTT,CATSRERGGRTDTQYF
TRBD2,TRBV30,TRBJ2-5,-,TGTGCCTGGAGTTCCCCGGTCCTAGCGGGTGAGACCCAGTACTTC,CAWSSPVLAGETQYF
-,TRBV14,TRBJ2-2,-,TGTGCCAGCAGCGTGGGAGTCGGGGAGCTGTTTTTT,CASSVGVGELFF
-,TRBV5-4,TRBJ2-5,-,TGTGCCAGCAGCTTGGGGAGGACCGGGGAGACCCAGTACTTC,CASSLGRTGETQYF
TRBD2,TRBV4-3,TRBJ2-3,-,TGCGCCAGCAGCCAAGATGTTAGCGGGCTAAGCACAGATACGCAGTATTTT,CASSQDVSGLSTDTQYF
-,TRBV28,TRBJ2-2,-,TGTGCCAGCAGCCCGACGAGCGGCCAATTCCCCGGGGAGCTGTTTTTT,CASSPTSGQFPGELFF
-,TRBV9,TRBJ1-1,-,TGTGCCAGCAGCGCACTGACAGTGAACACTGAAGCTTTCTTT,CASSALTVNTEAFF
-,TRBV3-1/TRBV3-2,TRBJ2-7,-,TGTGCCAGCAGCCAGACCCCTAGCAGCGAGCAGTACTTC,CASSQTPSSEQYF
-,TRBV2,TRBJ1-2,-,TGTGCCAGCAGTGAAGGAACAGTGTATGGCTACACCTTC,CASSEGTVYGYTF
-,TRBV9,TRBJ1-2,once,TGTGCCAGCAGCGTTTCAGGGTTCTCTGGCTACACCTTC,CASSVSGFSGYTF
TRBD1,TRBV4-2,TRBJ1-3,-,TGTGCCAGCAGCCAAGATCCGACTAGGACAGGGTCTGGAAACACCATATATTTT,CASSQDPTRTGSGNTIYF
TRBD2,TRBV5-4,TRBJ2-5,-,TGTGCCAGCAGCCGGGGGGGGCTGGAGACCCAGTACTTC,CASSRGGLETQYF
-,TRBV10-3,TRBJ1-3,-,TGTGCCATCAGTCCAACAGGGCCCATCTCTGGAAACACCATATATTTT,CAISPTGPISGNTIYF
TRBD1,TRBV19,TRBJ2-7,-,TGTGCCAGTAGTCCTGGACAGGGGGCGCGCGAGCAGTACTTC,CASSPGQGAREQYF
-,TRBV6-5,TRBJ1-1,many,TGTGCCAGCTTCAGGGCGATATCTGAAGCTTTCTTT,CASFRAISEAFF
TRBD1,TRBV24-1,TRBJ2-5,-,TGTGCCACCAGTGACCTCTCGACAGGGGGCGCGGAGACCCAGTACTTC,CATSDLSTGGAETQYF
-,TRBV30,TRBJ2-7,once,TGTGCCTGGATCGGAGCCTACGAGCAGTACTTC,CAWIGAYEQYF
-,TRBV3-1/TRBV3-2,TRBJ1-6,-,TGTGCCAGCAGACAGGGTTTAAATTCACCCCTCCACTTT,CASRQGLNSPLHF